This T cell receptor (beta chain) originates from a study of cytomegalovirus exposure and HLA in healthy donors. The CDR3 has 15 amino acids. The V segment lost 1 base and the J segment 6 bases; nucleotides outside the gene matches: 7. Germline loops: CDR1 SGHRS, CDR2 YFSETQ. Assay used: immunoSEQ multiplex PCR; TCRdb lists only in-frame clones, some missing. The sample lists roughly 100,000 clones, about 85% occurring once. Comment on this clone: Its antigen is still unknown.

General study results and limits: It was 150 or so TCR beta chains that were listed as cytomegalovirus-associated.

The chain combines TRBV5-1 with TRBJ2-1; 7 bases agree with TRBD2. The receptor was isolated from a woman aged 18-29 years in good health and CMV-seropositive. Sample: PBMCs. CDR3 DNA: TGCGCCAGCAGCTTGACGCCTAGCGGACTCAATGAGCAGTTCTTC. It yields the protein CASSLTPSGLNEQFF. The full variable domain, with the rest looked up from reference TRBV5-1 and TRBJ2-1, is KAGVTQTPRYLIKTRGQQVTLSCSPISGHRSVSWYQQTPGQGLQFLFEYFSETQRNKGNFPGRFSGRQFSNSRSEMNVSTLELGDSALYLCASSLTPSGLNEQFFGPGTRLTVL.